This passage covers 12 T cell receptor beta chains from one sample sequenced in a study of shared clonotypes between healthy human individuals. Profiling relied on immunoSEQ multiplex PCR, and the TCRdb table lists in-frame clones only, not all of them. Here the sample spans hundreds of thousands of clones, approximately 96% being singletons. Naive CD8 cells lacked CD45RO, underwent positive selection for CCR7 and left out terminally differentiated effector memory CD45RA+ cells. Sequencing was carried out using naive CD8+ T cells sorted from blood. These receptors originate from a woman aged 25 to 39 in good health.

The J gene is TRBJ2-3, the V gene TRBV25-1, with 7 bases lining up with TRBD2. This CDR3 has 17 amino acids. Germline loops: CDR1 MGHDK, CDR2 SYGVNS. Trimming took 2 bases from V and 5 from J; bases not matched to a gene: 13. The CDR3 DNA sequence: TGTGCCAGCAGTGAACCTGTCAAGCGGGGCCCTGAAGATACGCAGTATTTT. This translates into CASSEPVKRGPEDTQYF.

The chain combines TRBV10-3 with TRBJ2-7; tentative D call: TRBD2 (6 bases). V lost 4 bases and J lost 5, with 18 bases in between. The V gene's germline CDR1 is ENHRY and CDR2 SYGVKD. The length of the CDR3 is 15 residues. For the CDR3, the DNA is TGTGCCATCAGTGTAGGGCGGGGTCCCCAGGACGAGCAGTACTTC. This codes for CAISVGRGPQDEQYF.

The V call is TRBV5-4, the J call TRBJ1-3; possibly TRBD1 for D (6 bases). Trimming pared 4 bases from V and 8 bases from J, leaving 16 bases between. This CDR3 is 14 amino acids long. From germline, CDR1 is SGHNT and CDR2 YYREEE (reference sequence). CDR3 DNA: TGTGCCAGCAGCCTGAGCTGGGGGCCGGACACCATATATTTT. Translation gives CASSLSWGPDTIYF.

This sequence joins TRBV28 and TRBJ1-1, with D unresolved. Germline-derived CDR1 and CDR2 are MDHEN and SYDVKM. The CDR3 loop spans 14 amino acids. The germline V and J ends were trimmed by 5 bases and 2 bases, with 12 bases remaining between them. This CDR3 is CASSMTRRNTEAFF. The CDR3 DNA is TGTGCCAGCAGTATGACAAGGAGAAACACTGAAGCTTTCTTT. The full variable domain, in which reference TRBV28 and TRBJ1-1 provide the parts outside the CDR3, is DVKVTQSSRYLVKRTGEKVFLECVQDMDHENMFWYRQDPGLGLRLIYFSYDVKMKEKGDIPEGYSVSREKKERFSLILESASTNQTSMYLCASSMTRRNTEAFFGQGTRLTVV.

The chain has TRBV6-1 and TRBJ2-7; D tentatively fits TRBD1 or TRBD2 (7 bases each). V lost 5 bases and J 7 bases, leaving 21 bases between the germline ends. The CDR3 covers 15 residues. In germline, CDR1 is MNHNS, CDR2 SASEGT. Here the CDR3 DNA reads TGTGCCAGCAGTCATGAGCCCGGGACAGCGGGGGAGCAGTACTTC. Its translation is CASSHEPGTAGEQYF.

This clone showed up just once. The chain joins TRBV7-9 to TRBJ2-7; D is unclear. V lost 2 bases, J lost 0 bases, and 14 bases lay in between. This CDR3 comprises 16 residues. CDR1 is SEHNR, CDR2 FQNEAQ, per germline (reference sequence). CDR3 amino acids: CASSLRVGEPSYEQYF. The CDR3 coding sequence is TGTGCCAGCAGCTTACGAGTTGGCGAGCCCTCCTACGAGCAGTACTTC.

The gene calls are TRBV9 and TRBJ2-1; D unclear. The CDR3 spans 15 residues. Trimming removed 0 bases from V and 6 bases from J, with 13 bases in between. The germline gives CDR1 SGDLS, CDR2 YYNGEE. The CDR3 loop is CASSVGNVRFNEQFF. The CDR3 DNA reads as TGTGCCAGCAGCGTAGGGAACGTAAGGTTCAATGAGCAGTTCTTC.

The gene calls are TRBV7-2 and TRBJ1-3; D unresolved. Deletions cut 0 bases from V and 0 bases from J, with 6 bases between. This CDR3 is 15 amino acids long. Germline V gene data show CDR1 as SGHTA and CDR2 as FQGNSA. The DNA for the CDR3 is TGTGCCAGCAGCTTAGCAGTGTCCTCTGGAAACACCATATATTTT. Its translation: CASSLAVSSGNTIYF.

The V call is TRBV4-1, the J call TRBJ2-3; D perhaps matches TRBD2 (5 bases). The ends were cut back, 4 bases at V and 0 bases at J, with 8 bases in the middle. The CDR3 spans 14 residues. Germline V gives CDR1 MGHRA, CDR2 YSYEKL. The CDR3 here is CASSRAASTDTQYF. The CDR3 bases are TGCGCCAGCAGCCGAGCGGCTAGCACAGATACGCAGTATTTT.

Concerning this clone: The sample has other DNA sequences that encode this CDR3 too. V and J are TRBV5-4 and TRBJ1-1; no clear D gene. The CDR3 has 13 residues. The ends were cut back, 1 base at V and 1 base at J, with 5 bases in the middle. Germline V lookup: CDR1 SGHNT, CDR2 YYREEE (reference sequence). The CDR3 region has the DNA TGTGCCAGCAGCTTGACAGAGAACACTGAAGCTTTCTTT. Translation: CASSLTENTEAFF.

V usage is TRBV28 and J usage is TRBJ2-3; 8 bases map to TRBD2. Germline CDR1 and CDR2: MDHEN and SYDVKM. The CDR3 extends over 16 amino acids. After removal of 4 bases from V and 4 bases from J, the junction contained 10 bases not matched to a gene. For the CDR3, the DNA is TGTGCCAGCAGTTCCGAGCGGGAGAGGATTGCAGATACGCAGTATTTT. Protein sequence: CASSSERERIADTQYF.

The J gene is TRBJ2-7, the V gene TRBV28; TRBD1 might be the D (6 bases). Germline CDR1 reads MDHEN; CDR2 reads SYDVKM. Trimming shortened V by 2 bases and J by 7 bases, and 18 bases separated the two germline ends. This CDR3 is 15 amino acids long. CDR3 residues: CASSLPSPRGVEQYF. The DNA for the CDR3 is TGTGCCAGCAGTTTACCCTCTCCCAGGGGTGTGGAGCAGTACTTC.